This TCR beta chain is from a study of long-term antiretroviral therapy in people with HIV. Trimming at V came to 5 bases and at J to 0 bases, leaving 20 bases not matched to a gene. This CDR3 has 21 amino acids. CDR1 and CDR2 from the germline V gene are LNHDA and SQIVND (reference sequence). Investigators performed immunoSEQ version v3.0 at survey level. Samples were sequenced targeting roughly 35,000-50,000 T-cell genomes each. Assay used: immunoSEQ multiplex PCR; TCRdb lists only in-frame clones, some missing. The table lists about 39,000 clones, approximately 87% of them singletons, with 4% in the top ten. Every participant with HIV received treatment in the United States. Prior to DNA extraction, the samples held 1-10 million cryopreserved PBMC.

The source was unsorted PBMCs, collected 1.2 years after starting antiretroviral therapy. J is TRBJ2-4 and V is TRBV19, with 9 bases that match TRBD1. The TCR originated in a woman aged 50 to 60 with HIV. This CDR3 is CASSGWSETGGLELAKNIQYF. The CDR3 DNA follows: TGTGCCAGTAGTGGATGGTCGGAGACAGGGGGGCTGGAATTAGCCAAAAACATTCAGTACTTC.